This record looks at one TCR beta chain sequence and its context. Its cognate antigen is unknown. RNA, once extracted, was reverse transcribed into cDNA for use as the sequencing template. Repertoires were generated with immunoSEQ multiplex PCR, while TCRdb's copy carries only in-frame clones and drops some. The sample includes about 110,000 clones, approximately 60% of them seen just once. The germline V gene encodes CDR1 GTSNPN and CDR2 SVGIG (reference sequence). Trimming took off 1 base at V and 2 bases at J, with 11 bases between the two ends. The CDR3 is 14 residues long. These data originate in a study of CD8+ T cells in alopecia areata. Study conclusions and caveats: Scalp sequencing also captures normal skin's resident alphabeta T cells. Affected lesional scalp, above all in alopecia totalis/universalis, was more clonal than normal scalp.

The chain joins TRBV30 to TRBJ1-2; perhaps TRBD1 as D (5 bases). The receptor was derived from a human donor in good health. The sample comprised CD8+ T cells sorted from blood. The CDR3 DNA reads TGTGCCTGGAGTGAAGGTGCAGGGAACTATGGCTACACCTTC. Translation: CAWSEGAGNYGYTF.